This T cell receptor (beta chain) was documented in a study of T cells in Graves' hyperthyroidism and ophthalmopathy. Authors of the study amplified TCR beta CDR3 regions from RNA transcripts. Using the HTBI primer set, a first-round RT-PCR was run on the TCR CDR3. From the multiplex PCR reads, TCRdb called clonotypes with MiXCR, one entry per CDR3 protein. The sample contains over 300,000 distinct CDR3 sequences, over 11% of which appear only once. Trimming took off 6 bases at V and 0 bases at J, with 16 bases between the two ends. This CDR3 is built from 16 residues. The sample holds many counts of this clonotype. Hyperthyroidism had been newly diagnosed in patients aged 18 to 65, and its duration was under 2 months. For the diagnoses, clinical symptoms, serum thyroxine and TRAb, thyroid ultrasound and orbital computed tomography were used.

This chain connects TRBV12-3 or TRBV12-4 to TRBJ2-3; weak D call: TRBD2 (6 bases). This receptor was obtained from a woman in her fifties or sixties with Graves' hyperthyroidism. Sequencing used blood. CDR3 region: CASRRGPGVSTDTQYF. The CDR3 DNA is TGTGCCAGCAGGCGAGGACCGGGAGTTAGCACAGATACGCAGTATTTT.